The present T cell receptor (beta chain) was sequenced within a study of blood T cell repertoires in COVID-19. Using immunoSEQ multiplex PCR, the repertoire was profiled, and TCRdb retains in-frame clones only, with some absent. Seen here are about 50,000 clones, about 80% observed once, and the top ten hold over 8.5%. This clone has a single count. The V and J ends lost 4 bases and 4 bases, in that order; junction bases with no gene match: 5. This CDR3 has 14 amino acids. Germline V gene lookup returns CDR1 LGHNA and CDR2 YSLEER. This TCR derives from a man between 60 and 75 years old with acute or convalescent COVID-19. The chain links TRBV4-3 to TRBJ1-1; 8 bases map to TRBD1. The sample consisted of peripheral blood. CDR3 loop: CASSPGQGSTEAFF. In nucleotides, the CDR3 is TGCGCCAGCAGCCCTGGACAGGGAAGCACTGAAGCTTTCTTT.